The present T cell receptor beta chain was sequenced within a study of T cells in Graves' hyperthyroidism and ophthalmopathy. Diagnosis relied on clinical symptoms, serum thyroxine and TRAb, thyroid ultrasound and orbital computed tomography. Study results and limitations: Patients with ophthalmopathy were separated from those with stable hyperthyroidism by a 13 V-J model. For ophthalmopathy, model prediction preceded onset by a median 6.5 months. Blood also showed most of the thyroid clonotypes that were expanded above 0.001.

There are 14 residues in the CDR3. Trimming left V 3 bases short and J 1 base short, with 9 bases between. CDR1 and CDR2 from the germline V gene are SGHAT and FQNNGV. This clonotype occurred many times. As yet, its antigen is unknown. Authors of the study amplified TCR beta CDR3 regions from RNA transcripts. First-round RT-PCR of the TCR CDR3 relied on the HTBI primer set. MiXCR, run by TCRdb on the multiplex PCR reads, gives a single entry per CDR3 protein. The sample has about 690,000 distinct CDR3 sequences, approximately 15% seen once. V usage is TRBV11-2 and J usage is TRBJ1-1; D is ambiguous. The source is a man aged 45-65 years with Graves' hyperthyroidism. The sample was blood. The CDR3 region is CASSFTVTNTEAFF. CDR3 in DNA: TGTGCCAGCAGCTTCACCGTGACGAACACTGAAGCTTTCTTT.